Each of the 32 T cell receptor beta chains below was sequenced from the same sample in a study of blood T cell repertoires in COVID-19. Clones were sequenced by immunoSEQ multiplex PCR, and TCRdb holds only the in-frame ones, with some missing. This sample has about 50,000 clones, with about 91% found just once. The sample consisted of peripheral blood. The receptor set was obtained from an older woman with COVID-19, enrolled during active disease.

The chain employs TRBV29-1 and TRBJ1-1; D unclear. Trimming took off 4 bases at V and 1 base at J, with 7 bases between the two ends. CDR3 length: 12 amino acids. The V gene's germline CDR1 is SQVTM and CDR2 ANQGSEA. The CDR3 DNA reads TGCAGCGTTGTTTCCGGGAACACTGAAGCTTTCTTT. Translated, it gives CSVVSGNTEAFF.

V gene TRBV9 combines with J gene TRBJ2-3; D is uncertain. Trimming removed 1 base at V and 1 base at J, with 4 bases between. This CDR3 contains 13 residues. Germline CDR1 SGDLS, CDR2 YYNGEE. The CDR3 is CASSVTGTDTQYF. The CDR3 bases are TGTGCCAGCAGCGTAACAGGCACAGATACGCAGTATTTT. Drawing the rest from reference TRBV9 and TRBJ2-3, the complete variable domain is DSGVTQTPKHLITATGQRVTLRCSPRSGDLSVYWYQQSLDQGLQFLIQYYNGEERAKGNILERFSAQQFPDLHSELNLSSLELGDSALYFCASSVTGTDTQYFGPGTRLTVL.

CDR3 sequence reads: CASLRLAGLWETNTGELFF. The CDR3 DNA reads TGTGCCAGCCTTCGACTAGCGGGGTTGTGGGAGACGAACACCGGGGAGCTGTTTTTT. The V gene is TRBV7-9, the J gene TRBJ2-2, with 11 bases matching TRBD2. The length of the CDR3 is 19 residues. V gave up 8 bases and J gave up 0 bases; unmatched junction bases: 14. Germline V CDR1 and CDR2: SEHNR, FQNEAQ (reference sequence).

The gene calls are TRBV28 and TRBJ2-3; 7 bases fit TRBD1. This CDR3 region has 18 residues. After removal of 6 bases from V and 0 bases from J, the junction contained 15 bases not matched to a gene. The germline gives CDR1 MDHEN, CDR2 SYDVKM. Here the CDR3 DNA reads TGTGCCAGCAGCCTAAGACAGGGCATGGTGTCTAGCACAGATACGCAGTATTTT. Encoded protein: CASSLRQGMVSSTDTQYF.

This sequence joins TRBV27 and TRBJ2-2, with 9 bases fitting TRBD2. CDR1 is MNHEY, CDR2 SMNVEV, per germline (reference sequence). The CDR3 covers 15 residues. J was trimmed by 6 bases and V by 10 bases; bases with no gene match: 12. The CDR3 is CATHSIAGDAGELFF. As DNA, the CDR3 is TGTGCCACCCATTCCATAGCGGGAGACGCCGGGGAGCTGTTTTTT.

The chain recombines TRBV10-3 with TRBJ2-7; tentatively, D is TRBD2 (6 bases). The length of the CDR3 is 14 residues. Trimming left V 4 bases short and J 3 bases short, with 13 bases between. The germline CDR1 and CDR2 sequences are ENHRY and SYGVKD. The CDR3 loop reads CAISGGLGGYEQYF. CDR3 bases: TGTGCCATCAGTGGGGGACTGGGAGGCTACGAGCAGTACTTC.

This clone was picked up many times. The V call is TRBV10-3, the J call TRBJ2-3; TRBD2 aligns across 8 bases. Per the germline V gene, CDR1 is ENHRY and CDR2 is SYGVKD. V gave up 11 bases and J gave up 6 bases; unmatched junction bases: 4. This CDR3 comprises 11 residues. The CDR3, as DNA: TGTGCCGCCGGGAGGGACGATACGCAGTATTTT. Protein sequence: CAAGRDDTQYF.

The CDR3 sequence is CASSLTMGSPLHF. Written as DNA, the CDR3 is TGTGCCAGCAGTTTGACTATGGGATCACCCCTCCACTTT. V and J are TRBV12-3 or TRBV12-4 and TRBJ1-6; D is unclear. V shed 3 bases and J shed 10 bases, with 10 bases lying between them. The CDR3 length is 13 residues.

CDR3 loop: CASRLGGGTDREQFF. The DNA of the CDR3 is TGTGCCAGCCGACTAGGCGGGGGGACCGACCGGGAGCAGTTCTTC. This sequence joins TRBV5-6 and TRBJ2-1; 8 positions match TRBD2. Germline V gene lookup returns CDR1 SGHDT and CDR2 YYEEEE. The J segment lost 10 bases and the V segment lost 7 bases, leaving 16 bases of the junction unmatched. This CDR3 is 15 amino acids long.

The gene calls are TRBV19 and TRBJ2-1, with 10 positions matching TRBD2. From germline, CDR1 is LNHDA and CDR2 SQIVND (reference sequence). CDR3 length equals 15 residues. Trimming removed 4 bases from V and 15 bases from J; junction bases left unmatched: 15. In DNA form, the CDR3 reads TGTGCCAGTAGTAGAGCGGGAGGGCCCCCCGGTAGTCTGTTCTTC. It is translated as CASSRAGGPPGSLFF.

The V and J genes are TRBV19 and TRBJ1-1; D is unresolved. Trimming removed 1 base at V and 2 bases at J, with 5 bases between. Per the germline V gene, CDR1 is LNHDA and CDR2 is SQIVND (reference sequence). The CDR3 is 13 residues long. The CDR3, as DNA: TGTGCCAGTAGTATAGCGCTAAACACTGAAGCTTTCTTT. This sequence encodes CASSIALNTEAFF.

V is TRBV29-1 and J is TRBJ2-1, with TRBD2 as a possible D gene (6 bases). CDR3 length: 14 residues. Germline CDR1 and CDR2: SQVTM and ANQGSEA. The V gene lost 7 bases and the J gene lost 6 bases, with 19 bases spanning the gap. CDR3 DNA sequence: TGCAGCGGCCAGAGACTAGGTCAGCTCAATGAGCAGTTCTTC. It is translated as CSGQRLGQLNEQFF.

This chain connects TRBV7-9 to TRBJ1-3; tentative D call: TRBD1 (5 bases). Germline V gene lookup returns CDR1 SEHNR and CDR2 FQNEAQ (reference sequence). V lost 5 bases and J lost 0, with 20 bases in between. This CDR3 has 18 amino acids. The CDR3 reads CASSHPRKGTNSGNTIYF. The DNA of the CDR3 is TGTGCCAGCAGCCACCCCCGGAAGGGGACTAACTCTGGAAACACCATATATTTT.

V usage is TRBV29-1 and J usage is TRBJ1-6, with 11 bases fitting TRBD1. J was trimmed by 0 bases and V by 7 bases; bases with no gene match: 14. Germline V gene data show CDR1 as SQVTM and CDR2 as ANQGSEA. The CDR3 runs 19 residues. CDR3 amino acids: CSAANRDRGFSSYNSPLHF. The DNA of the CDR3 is TGCAGCGCTGCAAATCGGGACAGGGGGTTTAGCTCCTATAATTCACCCCTCCACTTT.

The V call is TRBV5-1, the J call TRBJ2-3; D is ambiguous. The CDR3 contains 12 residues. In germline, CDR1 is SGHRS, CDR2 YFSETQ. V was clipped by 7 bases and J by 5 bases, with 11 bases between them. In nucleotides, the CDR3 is TGCGCCAGCCGTTCAGGTTTAGATACGCAGTATTTT. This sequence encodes CASRSGLDTQYF.

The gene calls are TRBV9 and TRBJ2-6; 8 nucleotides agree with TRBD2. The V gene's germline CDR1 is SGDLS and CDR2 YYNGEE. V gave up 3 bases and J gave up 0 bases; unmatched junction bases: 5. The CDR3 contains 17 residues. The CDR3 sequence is CASSAGGDPSGANVLTF. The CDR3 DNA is TGTGCCAGCAGCGCGGGGGGGGACCCCTCTGGGGCCAACGTCCTGACTTTC.

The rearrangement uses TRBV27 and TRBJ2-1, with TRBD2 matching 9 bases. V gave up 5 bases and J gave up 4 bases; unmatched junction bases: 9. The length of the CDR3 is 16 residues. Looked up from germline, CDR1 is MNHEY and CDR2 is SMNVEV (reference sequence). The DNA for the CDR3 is TGTGCCAGCAGTCCACTGACTAGCGGTACGTACAATGAGCAGTTCTTC. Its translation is CASSPLTSGTYNEQFF.

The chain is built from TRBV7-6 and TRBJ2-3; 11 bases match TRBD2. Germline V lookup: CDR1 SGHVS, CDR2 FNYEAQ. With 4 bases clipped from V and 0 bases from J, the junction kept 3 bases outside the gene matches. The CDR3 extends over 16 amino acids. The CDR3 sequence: CASSYRTSGSTDTQYF. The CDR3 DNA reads TGTGCCAGCAGCTATAGGACTAGCGGGAGCACAGATACGCAGTATTTT.

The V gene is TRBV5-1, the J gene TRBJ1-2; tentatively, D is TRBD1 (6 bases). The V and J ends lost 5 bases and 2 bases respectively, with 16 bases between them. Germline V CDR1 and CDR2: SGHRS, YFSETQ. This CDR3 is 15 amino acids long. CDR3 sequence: CASREAYRANYGYTF. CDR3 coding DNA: TGCGCCAGCAGAGAAGCTTACAGGGCCAACTATGGCTACACCTTC.

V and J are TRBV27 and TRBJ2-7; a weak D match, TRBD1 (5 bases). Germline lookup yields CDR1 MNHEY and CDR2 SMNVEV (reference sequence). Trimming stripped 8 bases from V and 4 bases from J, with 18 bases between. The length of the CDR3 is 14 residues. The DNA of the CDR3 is TGTGCCAGCCGCGGATCAGGGCTCGGATACGAGCAGTACTTC. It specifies CASRGSGLGYEQYF.

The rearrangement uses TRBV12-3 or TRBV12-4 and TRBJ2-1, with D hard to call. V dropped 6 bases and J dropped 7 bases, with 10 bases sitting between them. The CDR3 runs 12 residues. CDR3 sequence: CASSFVLNEQFF. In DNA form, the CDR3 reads TGTGCCAGCAGCTTCGTTTTGAATGAGCAGTTCTTC.

The CDR3 region is CASSATSGGATDTQYF. Written as DNA, the CDR3 is TGTGCCAGCAGCGCGACTAGCGGGGGGGCAACAGATACGCAGTATTTT. The rearrangement links TRBV5-4 to TRBJ2-3; 14 nucleotides agree with TRBD2. With 4 bases clipped from V and 3 bases from J, the junction kept 4 bases outside the gene matches. The CDR3 loop spans 16 amino acids. From germline, CDR1 is SGHNT and CDR2 YYREEE (reference sequence).

This chain's CDR3 is CAISESRGGREQITNEKLFF. CDR3 coding DNA: TGTGCCATCAGTGAGTCGAGAGGGGGCAGGGAGCAGATAACTAATGAAAAACTGTTTTTT. The V call is TRBV10-3, the J call TRBJ1-4; TRBD1 matches 7 bases. The CDR3 covers 20 residues. Losses at the gene ends were 0 bases for V and 1 base for J; bases not matched to a gene: 14. Germline CDR1 reads ENHRY; CDR2 reads SYGVKD.

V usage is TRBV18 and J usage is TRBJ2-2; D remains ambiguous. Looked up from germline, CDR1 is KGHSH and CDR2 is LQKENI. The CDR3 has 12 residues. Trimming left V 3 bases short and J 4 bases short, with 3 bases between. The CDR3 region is CASSPSTGELFF. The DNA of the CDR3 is TGTGCCAGCTCACCCTCCACCGGGGAGCTGTTTTTT.

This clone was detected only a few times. CDR3 amino acids: CATSDLSTSGRTGELFF. The CDR3 nucleotides read TGTGCCACCAGTGATTTATCGACTAGCGGGAGGACCGGGGAGCTGTTTTTT. The rearrangement uses TRBV24-1 and TRBJ2-2, with TRBD2 matching 13 bases. The CDR3 totals 17 residues. Germline CDR1 and CDR2: KGHDR and SFDVKD. V was pared by 1 base and J by 5 bases, with 3 bases of the junction left unmatched.

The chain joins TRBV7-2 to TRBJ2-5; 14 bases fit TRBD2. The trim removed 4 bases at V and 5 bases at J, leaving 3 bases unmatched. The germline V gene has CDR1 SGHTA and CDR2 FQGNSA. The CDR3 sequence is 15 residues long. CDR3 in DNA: TGTGCCAGCAGCTGGACTAGCGGGGGGCGGGAGACCCAGTACTTC. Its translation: CASSWTSGGRETQYF.

The CDR3 nucleotides read TGCGCCAGCAGCTTGTTCCTAGCGGGCCCTAGCACAGATACGCAGTATTTT. Its translation: CASSLFLAGPSTDTQYF. The V call is TRBV5-1, the J call TRBJ2-3, with 8 bases aligning to TRBD2. The CDR3 spans 17 residues. Germline lookup yields CDR1 SGHRS and CDR2 YFSETQ. J was trimmed by 0 bases and V by 1 base; bases with no gene match: 7.

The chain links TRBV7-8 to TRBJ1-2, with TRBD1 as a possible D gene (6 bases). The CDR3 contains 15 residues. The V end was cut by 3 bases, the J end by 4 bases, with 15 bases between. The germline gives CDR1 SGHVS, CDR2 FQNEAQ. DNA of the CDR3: TGTGCCAGCAGCTTGGACGGACAGAGGGGCTATGGCTACACCTTC. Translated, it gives CASSLDGQRGYGYTF. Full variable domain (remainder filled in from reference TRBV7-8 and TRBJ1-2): GAGVSQSPRYKVAKRGQDVALRCDPISGHVSLFWYQQALGQGPEFLTYFQNEAQLDKSGLPSDRFFAERPEGSVSTLKIQRTQQEDSAVYLCASSLDGQRGYGYTFGSGTRLTVV.

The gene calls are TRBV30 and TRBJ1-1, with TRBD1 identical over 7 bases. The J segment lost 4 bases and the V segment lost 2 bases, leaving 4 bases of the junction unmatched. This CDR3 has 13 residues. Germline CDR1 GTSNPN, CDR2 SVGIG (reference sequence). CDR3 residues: CAWSPQGGTEAFF. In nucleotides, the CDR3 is TGTGCCTGGAGTCCTCAGGGGGGCACTGAAGCTTTCTTT.

The CDR3 reads CASSQNHIAGDTQYF. The CDR3 nucleotides read TGTGCCAGCAGTCAAAACCATATCGCAGGAGATACGCAGTATTTT. This chain uses TRBV3-1 (or the pseudogene TRBV3-2) with TRBJ2-3; D unclear. The germline V and J ends were trimmed by 6 bases and 5 bases, with 18 bases remaining between them. This CDR3 spans 15 amino acids. Germline CDR1 reads LGHDT; CDR2 reads YNNKEL (reference sequence).

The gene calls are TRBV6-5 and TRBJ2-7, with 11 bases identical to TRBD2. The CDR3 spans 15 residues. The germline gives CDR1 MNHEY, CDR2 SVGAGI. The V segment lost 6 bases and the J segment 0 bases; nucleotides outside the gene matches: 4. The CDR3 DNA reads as TGTGCCAGCAGGACTAGCGGGGTTCTCTCCTACGAGCAGTACTTC. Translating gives CASRTSGVLSYEQYF.

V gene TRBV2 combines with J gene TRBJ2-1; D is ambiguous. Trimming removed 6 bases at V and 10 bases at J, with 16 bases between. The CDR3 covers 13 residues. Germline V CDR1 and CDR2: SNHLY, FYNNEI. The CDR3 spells CASRPPRFGEQFF. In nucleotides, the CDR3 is TGTGCCAGCAGGCCCCCGCGGTTTGGGGAGCAGTTCTTC.